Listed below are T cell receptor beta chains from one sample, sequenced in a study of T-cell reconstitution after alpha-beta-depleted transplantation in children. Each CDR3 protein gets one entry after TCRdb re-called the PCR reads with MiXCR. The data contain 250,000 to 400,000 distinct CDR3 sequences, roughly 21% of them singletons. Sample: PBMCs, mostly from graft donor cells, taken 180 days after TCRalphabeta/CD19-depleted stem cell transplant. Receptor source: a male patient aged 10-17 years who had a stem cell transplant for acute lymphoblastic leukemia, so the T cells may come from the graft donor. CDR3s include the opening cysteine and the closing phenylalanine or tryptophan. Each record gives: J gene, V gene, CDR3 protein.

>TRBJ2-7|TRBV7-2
CASSSRSWRYEQYF
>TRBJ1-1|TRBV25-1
CASSESRTGGSGTEAFF
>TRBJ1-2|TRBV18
CASSYGQTRGYTF
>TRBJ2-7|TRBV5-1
CASSSGATYEQYF
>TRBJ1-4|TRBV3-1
CASSSWDGPTNEKLFF
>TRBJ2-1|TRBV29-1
CSVRKGTVPYNEQFF
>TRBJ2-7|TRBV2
CASSVVYEQYF
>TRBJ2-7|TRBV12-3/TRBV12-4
CASSLASGTSNEQYF
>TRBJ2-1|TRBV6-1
CASSARTSSYNEQFF
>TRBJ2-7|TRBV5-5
CASSQSYGTVSYEQYF
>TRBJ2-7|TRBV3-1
CASSRTSGSWEQYF